These 30 T cell receptor beta chains came from one sample sequenced in a study of blood T cell repertoires in COVID-19. The repertoire was sequenced with immunoSEQ multiplex PCR; TCRdb's copy has only in-frame clones and lacks some. The data contain around 68,000 clones, roughly 87% of them seen just once; the ten biggest clones take up more than 8%. Sequences were obtained from peripheral blood. These receptors all come from a man aged 45-65 years with active COVID-19.

The chain has TRBV19 and TRBJ1-5, with 7 positions matching TRBD1. V shed 7 bases, J shed 6 bases, and the junction held 12 bases outside the gene matches. The CDR3 is made up of 15 amino acids. Germline V CDR1 and CDR2: LNHDA, SQIVND (reference sequence). CDR3 DNA: TGTGCCAGTATGCGAGACAGGGCTATAGTTCAGCCCCAGCATTTT. The encoded protein is CASMRDRAIVQPQHF.

This sequence joins TRBV19 and TRBJ2-2; tentative D call: TRBD1 (6 bases). The CDR3 spans 16 residues. Germline assignment: CDR1 LNHDA and CDR2 SQIVND (reference sequence). V shed 3 bases and J shed 1 base, with 12 bases lying between them. CDR3 region: CASSMGTGRNTGELFF. Written as DNA, the CDR3 is TGTGCCAGTAGTATGGGAACAGGGAGGAACACCGGGGAGCTGTTTTTT.

The chain uses TRBV5-1 and TRBJ2-1; 10 bases agree with TRBD2. V lost 4 bases, J lost 8 bases, and 6 bases stayed unmatched. Germline CDR1 SGHRS, CDR2 YFSETQ. The CDR3 runs 14 residues. CDR3 coding DNA: TGCGCCAGCAGCGGAGCGGGGGGGCTGGATGAGCAGTTCTTC. It specifies CASSGAGGLDEQFF. Full variable domain (outside the CDR3, taken from reference TRBV5-1 and TRBJ2-1): KAGVTQTPRYLIKTRGQQVTLSCSPISGHRSVSWYQQTPGQGLQFLFEYFSETQRNKGNFPGRFSGRQFSNSRSEMNVSTLELGDSALYLCASSGAGGLDEQFFGPGTRLTVL.

This clone appeared once. The chain recombines TRBV20-1 with TRBJ1-2; D is uncertain. The ends were cut back, 4 bases at V and 5 bases at J, with 8 bases in the middle. CDR1 is DFQATT and CDR2 is SNEGSKA in the germline V gene (reference sequence). The CDR3 spans 11 residues. CDR3: CSATGWYGYTF. The DNA for the CDR3 is TGCAGTGCTACGGGGTGGTATGGCTACACCTTC.

The genes are TRBV4-1 and TRBJ2-7, with 8 bases identical to TRBD1. Germline CDR1 is MGHRA and CDR2 is YSYEKL. Trimming took 5 bases from V and 5 from J; bases not matched to a gene: 8. This CDR3 has 14 amino acids. This CDR3 is CASSAMDRVHEQYF. CDR3 DNA: TGCGCCAGCAGCGCGATGGACAGGGTCCACGAGCAGTACTTC.

The rearrangement joins TRBV19 to TRBJ2-7, with TRBD1 matching over 9 bases. The CDR3 is 15 amino acids. Germline V gene sequence: CDR1 LNHDA, CDR2 SQIVND (reference sequence). V lost 4 bases, J lost 6 bases, and 10 bases stayed unmatched. CDR3 sequence: CASSTETGGLGEQYF. CDR3 DNA: TGTGCCAGTAGTACTGAGACAGGGGGATTGGGCGAGCAGTACTTC.

J is TRBJ2-2 and V is TRBV5-5; 7 bases match TRBD2. After removal of 4 bases from V and 7 bases from J, the junction contained 4 bases not matched to a gene. CDR1 and CDR2 from the germline V gene are SGHKS and YYEKEE (reference sequence). CDR3 length equals 13 residues. The CDR3 coding sequence is TGTGCCAGCAGCGGGAGGGGCCACGGGGAGCTGTTTTTT. It is translated as CASSGRGHGELFF.

This clone was seen only once. The rearrangement joins TRBV5-1 to TRBJ1-2; 7 bases match TRBD1. Germline V gives CDR1 SGHRS, CDR2 YFSETQ. The CDR3 has 15 residues. With V trimmed by 0 bases and J by 2 bases, 4 bases remained unmatched. As DNA, the CDR3 is TGCGCCAGCAGCTTGGTCCAGACAGGGAACTATGGCTACACCTTC. Translated, it gives CASSLVQTGNYGYTF.

This chain links TRBV27 with TRBJ1-6; 7 positions match TRBD1. The length of the CDR3 is 14 residues. J was trimmed by 7 bases and V by 9 bases; bases with no gene match: 9. Germline V gives CDR1 MNHEY, CDR2 SMNVEV (reference sequence). CDR3 in amino acids: CASWGQRLNSPLHF. Written as DNA, the CDR3 is TGTGCCAGTTGGGGACAGAGACTGAATTCACCCCTCCACTTT.

The chain joins TRBV11-2 to TRBJ1-3; D ambiguous. The CDR3 extends over 15 amino acids. Germline lookup yields CDR1 SGHAT and CDR2 FQNNGV. V lost 3 bases to trimming and J lost 0 bases, with 9 bases between them. The CDR3 spells CASSFEAFSGNTIYF. The DNA for the CDR3 is TGTGCCAGCAGCTTTGAGGCCTTCTCTGGAAACACCATATATTTT.

The chain links TRBV15 to TRBJ2-5, with 12 nucleotides matching TRBD2. The CDR3 extends over 16 amino acids. The V gene's germline CDR1 is LNHNV and CDR2 YYDKDF (reference sequence). After removal of 6 bases from V and 5 bases from J, the junction contained 10 bases not matched to a gene. This chain's CDR3 is CATRDPSGGARETQYF. The CDR3 coding sequence is TGTGCCACCAGGGATCCTAGCGGGGGGGCTCGGGAGACCCAGTACTTC.

This chain connects TRBV9 to TRBJ2-3; the match to TRBD2 covers 11 bases. V trimming: 0 bases; J trimming: 4 bases; junction bases outside the gene matches: 7. Germline V gene lookup returns CDR1 SGDLS and CDR2 YYNGEE. The CDR3 loop spans 17 amino acids. The CDR3 protein is CASSVGVAGGLSDTQYF. The DNA of the CDR3 is TGTGCCAGCAGCGTAGGGGTAGCGGGGGGGCTATCAGATACGCAGTATTTT.

The chain carries TRBV2 and TRBJ1-2, with TRBD1 matching 10 bases. V lost 6 bases, J lost 2 bases, and 3 bases stayed unmatched. The germline V gene encodes CDR1 SNHLY and CDR2 FYNNEI. This CDR3 comprises 14 residues. The CDR3 bases are TGTGCCAGCAGCGGGGACAGGGGCAACTATGGCTACACCTTC. Amino acid sequence: CASSGDRGNYGYTF.

A word on this clone: One end of the junction is discordant with germline, which a read error may explain. The chain carries TRBV7-2 and TRBJ2-3; D not certain. The CDR3 consists of 12 residues. Germline CDR1 reads SGHTA; CDR2 reads FQGNSA. CDR3 residues: CASSLGLGVHDF. CDR3 DNA: TGTGCCAGCAGCTTAGGGCTAGGAGTGCACGATTTT.

This chain joins TRBV5-4 and TRBJ1-6, with a possible D match to TRBD1 (5 bases). Germline V gives CDR1 SGHNT, CDR2 YYREEE (reference sequence). CDR3 length: 16 amino acids. V shed 0 bases and J shed 0 bases, with 7 bases lying between them. The CDR3, as DNA: TGTGCCAGCAGCTTGGACAGGTTCTCCTATAATTCACCCCTCCACTTT. Translation gives CASSLDRFSYNSPLHF.

This chain connects TRBV7-3 to TRBJ1-1; 8 nucleotides agree with TRBD1. V lost 4 bases, J lost 3 bases, and 10 bases stayed unmatched. Germline V gene lookup returns CDR1 SGHTA and CDR2 FQGTGA. The CDR3 extends over 16 amino acids. The CDR3 spells CASSSAPGGWDTEAFF. CDR3 in DNA: TGTGCCAGCAGCTCAGCCCCAGGGGGCTGGGACACTGAAGCTTTCTTT. Looking up the rest from reference TRBV7-3 and TRBJ1-1 gives the full variable domain: GAGVSQTPSNKVTEKGKYVELRCDPISGHTALYWYRQSLGQGPEFLIYFQGTGAADDSGLPNDRFFAVRPEGSVSTLKIQRTERGDSAVYLCASSSAPGGWDTEAFFGQGTRLTVV.

This clone has only one observation. V usage is TRBV27 and J usage is TRBJ2-1, with 7 bases identical to TRBD2. This CDR3 spans 14 amino acids. V shed 6 bases, J shed 8 bases, and the junction held 10 bases outside the gene matches. CDR1 and CDR2 (germline): MNHEY, SMNVEV (reference sequence). The CDR3 DNA reads as TGTGCCAGCAGGGCGGAGGGAGGGATCGATGAGCAGTTCTTC. This sequence encodes CASRAEGGIDEQFF.

The gene calls are TRBV23-1 and TRBJ2-3; 13 bases fit TRBD2. TRBV23-1 is placed among ORFs of uncertain function. The ends lost 4 bases at V and 11 bases at J; junction bases unmatched: 24. The CDR3 totals 20 residues. The chain's CDR3 is CASSLTSGGASSHKKIGQYF. The CDR3 nucleotides are TGCGCCAGCAGTCTCACTAGCGGGGGGGCGAGCAGTCACAAAAAGATCGGGCAGTATTTT.

This chain uses TRBV19 with TRBJ2-6; TRBD2 might be the D (5 bases). CDR1 and CDR2 (germline): LNHDA, SQIVND (reference sequence). Trimming took 6 bases from V and 0 from J, leaving 9 bases between them. The CDR3 sequence is 15 residues long. CDR3 DNA: TGTGCCAGTAGAGGAGGAGTCTCTGGGGCCAACGTCCTGACTTTC. It yields the protein CASRGGVSGANVLTF.

CDR3 protein: CASSHPGQGAQPQHF. The CDR3 DNA is TGCGCCAGCAGCCACCCCGGACAGGGGGCACAGCCCCAGCATTTT. The chain joins TRBV4-1 to TRBJ1-5; 11 bases are shared with TRBD1. The ends lost 3 bases at V and 7 bases at J; junction bases unmatched: 5. The CDR3 covers 15 residues. Germline lookup yields CDR1 MGHRA and CDR2 YSYEKL.

V gene TRBV24-1 combines with J gene TRBJ1-5; 8 bases fit TRBD1. Germline values: CDR1 KGHDR, CDR2 SFDVKD. CDR3 length: 17 residues. V shed 8 bases and J 2 bases; nucleotides not matched to a gene: 13. CDR3 region: CATNSPGGFFRNQPQHF. DNA for the CDR3: TGTGCCACCAATTCCCCAGGGGGCTTTTTCCGCAATCAGCCCCAGCATTTT.

This clone was found once. The chain employs TRBV6-5 and TRBJ2-1, with 11 bases aligning to TRBD2. Germline V lookup: CDR1 MNHEY, CDR2 SVGAGI. This CDR3 has 16 residues. The junction had 2 bases not matched to a gene; V was cut back by 2 bases and J by 2 bases. CDR3 residues: CASSYETSGAYNEQFF. CDR3 nucleotide sequence: TGTGCCAGCAGTTACGAGACTAGCGGGGCCTACAATGAGCAGTTCTTC.

V is TRBV20-1 and J is TRBJ1-2; a possible D gene is TRBD1 (6 bases). The CDR3 contains 11 residues. V was pared by 6 bases and J by 8 bases, with 13 bases between. Germline assignment: CDR1 DFQATT and CDR2 SNEGSKA (reference sequence). CDR3 coding DNA: TGCAGTGCCAGGGGTATAGCGGGCTACACCTTC. It codes for CSARGIAGYTF.

The chain joins TRBV4-3 to TRBJ1-4; no clear D gene. The CDR3 length is 15 residues. Germline V CDR1 and CDR2: LGHNA, YSLEER. V shed 4 bases and J shed 7 bases, with 16 bases lying between them. The CDR3: CASSRRHPSLEKLFF. Written as DNA, the CDR3 is TGCGCCAGCAGCCGGCGACACCCATCTCTTGAAAAACTGTTTTTT.

The chain recombines TRBV6-2 or TRBV6-3 with TRBJ1-2; D might be TRBD1 (6 bases). Germline CDR1 MNHEY, CDR2 SVGEGT. Trimming stripped 0 bases from V and 3 bases from J, with 17 bases between. This CDR3 region has 17 residues. The CDR3 loop is CASSYSRYGGDDYGYTF. CDR3 DNA: TGTGCCAGCAGTTACTCGAGGTATGGGGGCGATGACTATGGCTACACCTTC.

This chain joins TRBV24-1 and TRBJ2-1; 13 bases map to TRBD2. This CDR3 is built from 13 residues. Germline V gives CDR1 KGHDR, CDR2 SFDVKD. The V gene end was trimmed by 4 bases and the J gene end by 12 bases; junction bases not matched to a gene: 2. CDR3 region: CATSETSGGLQFF. The CDR3 DNA reads as TGTGCCACCAGTGAGACTAGCGGGGGGCTGCAGTTCTTC.

The chain recombines TRBV3-1 (or the pseudogene TRBV3-2) with TRBJ2-7; TRBD2 might be the D (6 bases). CDR1 is LGHDT, CDR2 YNNKEL, per germline (reference sequence). The CDR3 loop spans 15 amino acids. V dropped 1 base and J dropped 3 bases, with 13 bases sitting between them. The DNA of the CDR3 is TGTGCCAGCAGCCAAGGGCGGGGCTTTATCTACGAGCAGTACTTC. It codes for CASSQGRGFIYEQYF.

The V call is TRBV9, the J call TRBJ1-4; 8 bases align to TRBD1. With 4 bases clipped from V and 6 bases from J, the junction kept 8 bases outside the gene matches. Germline CDR1 reads SGDLS; CDR2 reads YYNGEE. This CDR3 region has 15 residues. DNA for the CDR3: TGTGCCAGCAGCAAGGAGGGACAGGACTATGAAAAACTGTTTTTT. This codes for CASSKEGQDYEKLFF.

In this sample, this clone turned up once. The rearrangement uses TRBV9 and TRBJ2-1; 7 nucleotides match TRBD2. V lost 2 bases, J lost 8 bases, and 4 bases stayed unmatched. Per the germline V gene, CDR1 is SGDLS and CDR2 is YYNGEE. The CDR3 length is 13 residues. The CDR3 region is CASSVWGRDEQFF. The CDR3 DNA follows: TGTGCCAGCAGCGTCTGGGGGAGGGATGAGCAGTTCTTC.

The V call is TRBV5-8, the J call TRBJ2-7, with TRBD1 identical over 8 bases. V dropped 2 bases and J dropped 5; count of bases not matched to a gene: 6. The CDR3 has 14 amino acids. CDR1 and CDR2 (germline): SGHTS, YDEGEE. This chain's CDR3 is CASSFGQGADEQYF. CDR3 sequence (DNA): TGTGCCAGCAGCTTTGGACAGGGAGCCGACGAGCAGTACTTC.